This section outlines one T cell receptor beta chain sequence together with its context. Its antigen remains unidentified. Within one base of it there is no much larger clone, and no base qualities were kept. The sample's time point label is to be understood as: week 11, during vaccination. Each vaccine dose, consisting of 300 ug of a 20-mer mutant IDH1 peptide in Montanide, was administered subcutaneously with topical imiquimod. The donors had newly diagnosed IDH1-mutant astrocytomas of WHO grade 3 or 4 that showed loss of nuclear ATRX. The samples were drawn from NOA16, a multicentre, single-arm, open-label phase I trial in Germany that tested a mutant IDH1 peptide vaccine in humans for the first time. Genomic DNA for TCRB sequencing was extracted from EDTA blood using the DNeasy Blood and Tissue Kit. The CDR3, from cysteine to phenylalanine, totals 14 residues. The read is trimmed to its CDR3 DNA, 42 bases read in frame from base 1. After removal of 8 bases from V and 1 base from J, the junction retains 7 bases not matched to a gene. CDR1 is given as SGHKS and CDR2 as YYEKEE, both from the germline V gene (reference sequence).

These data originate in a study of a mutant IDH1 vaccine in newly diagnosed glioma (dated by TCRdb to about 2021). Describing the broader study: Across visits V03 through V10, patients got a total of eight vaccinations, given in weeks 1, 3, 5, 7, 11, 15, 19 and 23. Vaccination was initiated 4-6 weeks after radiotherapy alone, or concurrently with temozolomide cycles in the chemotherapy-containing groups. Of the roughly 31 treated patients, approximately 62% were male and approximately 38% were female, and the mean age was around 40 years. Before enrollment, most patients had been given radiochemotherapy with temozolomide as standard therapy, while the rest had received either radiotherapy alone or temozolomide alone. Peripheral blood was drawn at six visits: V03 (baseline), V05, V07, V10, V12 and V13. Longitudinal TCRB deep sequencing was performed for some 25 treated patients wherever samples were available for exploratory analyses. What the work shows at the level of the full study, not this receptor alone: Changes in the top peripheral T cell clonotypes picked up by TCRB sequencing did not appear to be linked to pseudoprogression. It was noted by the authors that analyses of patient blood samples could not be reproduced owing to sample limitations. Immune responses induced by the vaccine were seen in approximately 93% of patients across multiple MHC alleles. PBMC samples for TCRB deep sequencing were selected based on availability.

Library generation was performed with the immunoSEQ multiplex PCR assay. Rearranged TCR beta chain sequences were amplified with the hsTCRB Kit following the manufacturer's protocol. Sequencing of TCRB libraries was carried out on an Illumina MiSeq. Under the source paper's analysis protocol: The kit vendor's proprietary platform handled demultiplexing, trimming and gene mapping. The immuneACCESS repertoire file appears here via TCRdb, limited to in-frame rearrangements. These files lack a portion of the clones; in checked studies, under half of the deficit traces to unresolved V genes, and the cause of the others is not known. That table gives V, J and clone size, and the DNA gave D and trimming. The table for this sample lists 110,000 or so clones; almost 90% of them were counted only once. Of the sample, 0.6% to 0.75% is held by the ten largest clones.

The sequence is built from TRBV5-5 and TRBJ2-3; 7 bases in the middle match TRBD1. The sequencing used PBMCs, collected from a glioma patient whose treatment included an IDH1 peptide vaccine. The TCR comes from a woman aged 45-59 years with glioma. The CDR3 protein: CASDKGARTDTQYF. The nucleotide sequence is TGTGCCAGTGATAAGGGGGCCCGCACAGATACGCAGTATTTT.